Listed here are 3 T cell receptor beta chains from one sample, sequenced in a study of blood T cell repertoires in COVID-19. The protocol was immunoSEQ multiplex PCR, while the TCRdb copy is restricted to in-frame clones and leaves out a portion. This sample carries tens of thousands of clones, 88% of them seen once, and the ten largest clones take approximately 4.8%. Sequencing input: peripheral blood. The source of these receptors is a human donor in a cohort sampled during active COVID-19.

The rearrangement uses TRBV29-1 and TRBJ2-2; no clear D gene. The CDR3 covers 12 residues. V lost 4 bases and J lost 6, with 9 bases in between. Germline CDR1 reads SQVTM; CDR2 reads ANQGSEA. The CDR3 coding sequence is TGCAGCGTTGCTGGAGAGGCCGGGGAGCTGTTTTTT. Protein product: CSVAGEAGELFF.

This sequence joins TRBV15 and TRBJ1-6; possible D gene TRBD1, 6 bases. CDR1 LNHNV and CDR2 YYDKDF come from the germline V gene (reference sequence). CDR3 length equals 17 residues. The V gene lost 1 base and the J gene lost 9 bases, with 19 bases spanning the gap. The CDR3 sequence: CATSRVVGAKGASPLHF. The CDR3 DNA reads TGTGCCACCAGCAGAGTGGTGGGGGCCAAAGGGGCTTCACCCCTCCACTTT.

The sample holds one count of this clone. The V gene is TRBV5-4, the J gene TRBJ1-5, with 7 bases aligning to TRBD1. The V segment lost 5 bases and the J segment 1 base; nucleotides outside the gene matches: 3. Germline-derived CDR1 and CDR2 are SGHNT and YYREEE (reference sequence). The CDR3 is made up of 14 amino acids. This chain's CDR3 is CASRLQGSNQPQHF. The CDR3 DNA reads TGTGCCAGCAGGTTACAGGGGAGCAATCAGCCCCAGCATTTT.